This record looks at one T cell receptor (beta chain) sequence and its context. Its matching antigen is unknown. These data belong to a study of siplizumab effects on memory and regulatory T cells. Notes on the study in general: Proliferating Tregs taken from siplizumab cultures were not shown to have a confirmed suppressive function. There appeared to be greater diversity in naive T cells than in memory cells, and naive T cells seemed major contributors to the alloresponse.

The CDR3 has 14 residues. The germline V gene has CDR1 MDHEN and CDR2 SYDVKM. Trimming left V 2 bases short and J 3 bases short, with 11 bases between. Only in-frame clones appear in the TCRdb table, and some are missing; sequencing was by immunoSEQ multiplex PCR. The table records more than 60,000 clones, 93% of them present only once. This chain connects TRBV28 to TRBJ2-7; TRBD1 might be the D (5 bases). The origin of this receptor is a human donor in good health. The specimen was CD8+ T cells sorted from blood. CDR3: CASSLQGRLYEQYF. In nucleotides, the CDR3 is TGTGCCAGCAGTTTACAGGGAAGGCTCTACGAGCAGTACTTC.